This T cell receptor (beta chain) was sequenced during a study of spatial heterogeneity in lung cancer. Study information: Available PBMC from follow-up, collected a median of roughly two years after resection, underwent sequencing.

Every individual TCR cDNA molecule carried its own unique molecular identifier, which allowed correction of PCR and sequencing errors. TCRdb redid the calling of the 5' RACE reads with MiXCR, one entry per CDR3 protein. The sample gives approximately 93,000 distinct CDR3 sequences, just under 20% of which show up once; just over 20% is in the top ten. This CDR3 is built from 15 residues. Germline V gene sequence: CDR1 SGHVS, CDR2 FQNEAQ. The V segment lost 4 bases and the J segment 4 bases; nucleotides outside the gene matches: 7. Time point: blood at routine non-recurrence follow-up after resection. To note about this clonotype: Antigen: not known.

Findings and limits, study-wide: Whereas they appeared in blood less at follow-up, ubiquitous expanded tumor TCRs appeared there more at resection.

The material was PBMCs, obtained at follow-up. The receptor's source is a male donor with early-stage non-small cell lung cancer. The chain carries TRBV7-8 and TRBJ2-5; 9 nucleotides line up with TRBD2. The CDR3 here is CASSSQRGLAETQYF. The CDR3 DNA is TGTGCCAGCAGCTCCCAGCGGGGACTAGCAGAGACCCAGTACTTC.